This T cell receptor beta chain was obtained from a study of T cell repertoires in cytomegalovirus infection. Study information: Public TCR beta signatures provided an indication of both CMV infection and a matching HLA type. Study results and limitations: There were carriers of CMV plus the relevant HLA, and cumulative public TCR beta family frequency identified them. Ex vivo, HLA-C-restricted CMV-specific TCR beta clonotypes prevailed over the rest of the response.

TCRdb fed the reads into MiXCR, producing one record per CDR3 protein. The table shows roughly 920,000 distinct CDR3 sequences, with 31% occurring only once. In this sample, this clonotype turned up many times. Antigen: not known. CDR3 size: 14 residues. V dropped 5 bases and J dropped 2 bases, with 13 bases sitting between them. CDR1 and CDR2 from the germline V gene are SGHVS and FQNEAQ. The chain carries TRBV7-8 and TRBJ2-7; the D gene is possibly TRBD1 (6 bases). The sequencing here drew on cultured CD8+ T cells from PBMCs, taken from culture after CMV antigen stimulation. This clonotype originated in a human donor in good health (CMV status not recorded). Some clones in this sample may be carry-over from other donors' samples. In nucleotides, the CDR3 is TGTGCCAGCAGCCTGGGGGCTGCTGCCTACGAGCAGTACTTC. Its protein is CASSLGAAAYEQYF.